This T cell receptor beta chain was captured by sequencing in a study of T cell repertoires in cytomegalovirus infection. The overall study: CMV infection and matching HLA type were both indicated by public TCR beta signatures. General study results and limits: The ex vivo response was dominated by HLA-C-restricted CMV-specific TCR beta clonotypes. Cumulative frequency of public TCR beta families picked out carriers of CMV plus the relevant HLA.

Regarding this clonotype: The target antigen is unknown.

One entry per CDR3 protein, called by TCRdb with MiXCR from the reads. The sample carries approximately 130,000 distinct CDR3 sequences, roughly a quarter recorded once. Trimming took 1 base from V and 3 from J, leaving 13 bases between them. This CDR3 region has 16 residues. Germline-derived CDR1 and CDR2 are MNHEY and SMNVEV (reference sequence). The source material was PBMCs, sequenced either directly or after in vitro stimulation (not recorded which). This TCR was sampled from a human donor in good health (CMV status not recorded). Some clones in this sample may be carry-over from other donors' samples. The chain carries TRBV27 and TRBJ1-5; tentative D call: TRBD1 (6 bases). The CDR3 region has the DNA TGTGCCAGCAGTTTATGGGGCAGGGGAATCAATCAGCCCCAGCATTTT. Its protein product is CASSLWGRGINQPQHF.